These T cell receptor beta chains were read from a single sample in a study of blood T cell repertoires in COVID-19. TCRdb keeps only in-frame clones here, not all; method: immunoSEQ multiplex PCR. In the table there are about 200,000 clones, just over 85% of which are singletons. Sequencing was performed on PBMCs or T cells enriched from blood (not recorded which). All receptors derive from a woman in her thirties or forties with acute COVID-19. CDR3s include the opening cysteine and the closing phenylalanine or tryptophan.

cdr3_aa	v_call
CAISEPNRLDSIPIRYGTEAFF	TRBV10-3
CASSIGSGVGEQYF	TRBV19
CASSPEPPQRSSPLHF	TRBV3-1/TRBV3-2
CASLPTRGQGANTEAFF	TRBV28
CATLSGNTIYF	TRBV28
CASSYTGTVNQPQHF	TRBV28
CASSIRGSNQPQHF	TRBV28
CASSQDFVNSPLHF	TRBV14
CASSISSGANVLTF	TRBV2
CASSEIHGRAENEQFF	TRBV2
CASSHTGQGERGYTF	TRBV3-1/TRBV3-2
CANTLEGQINTEAFF	TRBV5-8
CASSVGGSQYEQYF	TRBV5-1
CASSPPAGGITYEQYF	TRBV28
CASSGTTASYDEQFF	TRBV3-1/TRBV3-2
CASSPNWGTGDNEQFF	TRBV18
CASSQVSGLAGGYNEQFF	TRBV7-2
CASSDPSSGETQYF	TRBV25-1
CASGSGGWGYGYTF	TRBV28
CASSMSGRNYNEQFF	TRBV19
CASLAPSSGNTIYF	TRBV6-5
CASSQDASGTEQFF	TRBV4-2
CASSFSGLSYEQYF	TRBV6-5
CASSAAGAQAFF	TRBV25-1
CASSGSLAGEQYF	TRBV7-9
CASSVGGTDTEAFF	TRBV9
CASSLEAGRSPDTQYF	TRBV5-1
CASTLGGAINYGYTF	TRBV7-2
CSASRQGNQPQHF	TRBV20-1
CASRTGEYGDTQYF	TRBV2
CAWSRREMRMNEQYF	TRBV30
CASSAGGLNTEAFF	TRBV5-5
CASSPLGQGPIMNTEAFF	TRBV18
CASSVQTASYEQYF	TRBV9
CASSPGRAYQPQHF	TRBV4-2
CATTRGLGYGYTF	TRBV15
CASMGRGGYGYTF	TRBV10-2
CASSLLGGETQYF	TRBV7-3
CASSPSGYQETQYF	TRBV7-9
CATSRGLDLTQYF	TRBV15
CASSPSRGTEAFF	TRBV27
CASSEALVVSGELFF	TRBV6-1
CASREEGRQGNYGYTF	TRBV10-2